Detailed here is one T cell receptor (beta chain). This sample was taken from a study of CD8 T cells in Susac syndrome. The controls, all healthy donors, were matched for age and sex. V lost 0 bases to trimming and J lost 3 bases, with 11 bases between them. This CDR3 spans 15 amino acids. In germline, CDR1 is SGHDT, CDR2 YYEEEE. Random hexamers primed reverse transcription of about 0.45 to 1 ug RNA. The immunoSEQ assay covered 54 Vbeta and 13 Jbeta segments for CDR3. TCRdb fed the immunoSEQ multiplex PCR reads into MiXCR, producing one record per CDR3 protein. The sample has around 200,000 distinct CDR3 sequences; roughly 94% are singletons.

The source material was CD4+ T cells from PBMCs. The TCR sequence derives from a human donor in good health. This sequence joins TRBV5-6 and TRBJ2-3; D might be TRBD2 (6 bases). In DNA form, the CDR3 reads TGTGCCAGCAGCTTGGAAGCCGGGACTACAGATACGCAGTATTTT. The encoded protein is CASSLEAGTTDTQYF.